This T cell receptor (beta chain) was identified in a study of cytomegalovirus exposure and HLA in healthy donors. Study-level findings and limits: The tendency of first-cohort TCR clusters to co-occur in the roughly 110 validation repertoires emerged from a later analysis. Using the classifier, cytomegalovirus status was reportedly diagnosed with high specificity and sensitivity.

The donors were members of the validation cohort, which comprised approximately 120 subjects and was separate from the first cohort of about 700 subjects. The CDR3 length is 16 residues. Losses at the gene ends were 3 bases for V and 8 bases for J; bases not matched to a gene: 8. CDR1 and CDR2 (germline): SNHLY, FYNNEI. This clone appeared a single time. Its specificity is not known. The repertoire was sequenced with immunoSEQ multiplex PCR; TCRdb's copy has only in-frame clones and lacks some. The sample includes about 130,000 clones, roughly four fifths of them seen just once. This sequence originates from a man aged 25-45 years in good health and CMV-seropositive. This chain links TRBV2 with TRBJ2-1, with TRBD2 matching 12 bases. Sequencing was done on a sample of PBMCs. The DNA of the CDR3 is TGTGCCAGCAGTGAGGCCCCGACTAGCGGGAGCCATGAGCAGTTCTTC. It is translated as CASSEAPTSGSHEQFF. The full variable domain, rest sourced from reference TRBV2 and TRBJ2-1, is EPEVTQTPSHQVTQMGQEVILRCVPISNHLYFYWYRQILGQKVEFLVSFYNNEISEKSEIFDDQFSVERPDGSNFTLKIRSTKLEDSAMYFCASSEAPTSGSHEQFFGPGTRLTVL.